The 6 T cell receptor beta chains reported below all come from one sample, sequenced in a study of memory B cells and T cells in multiple sclerosis. Clones were sequenced by immunoSEQ multiplex PCR, and TCRdb holds only the in-frame ones, with some missing. Of under 50,000 clones listed, almost 85% are singletons. Antigens of these TCRs are unknown. CFSE-dim autoproliferating and CFSE-high non-proliferating T cells from unstimulated culture were sequenced separately. Roughly 5x10^7 CFSE-labeled PBMCs were cultured less than nine days unstimulated, then replicate wells were pooled. Specimen: PBMCs from blood kept in culture. These TCRs come from a human donor with multiple sclerosis.

The chain couples TRBV29-1 to TRBJ2-2, with 7 bases that match TRBD1. The CDR3 extends over 15 amino acids. Germline lookup yields CDR1 SQVTM and CDR2 ANQGSEA. V lost 7 bases to trimming and J lost 0 bases; unmatched junction nucleotides: 8. In DNA, the CDR3 is TGCAGCGCTGTCCCGGGACAGTCGAACACCGGGGAGCTGTTTTTT. It is translated as CSAVPGQSNTGELFF.

The V and J genes are TRBV5-6 and TRBJ1-6; 8 nucleotides match TRBD1. Per the germline V gene, CDR1 is SGHDT and CDR2 is YYEEEE. With 2 bases clipped from V and 14 bases from J, the junction kept 9 bases outside the gene matches. The CDR3 contains 14 residues. DNA for the CDR3: TGTGCCAGCAGCTTAAGGACAGGGTCTATCACCCTCCACTTT. Amino acid sequence: CASSLRTGSITLHF.

The chain combines TRBV15 with TRBJ2-4, with D perhaps matching TRBD1 or TRBD2 (6 bases each). The germline gives CDR1 LNHNV, CDR2 YYDKDF (reference sequence). CDR3 length: 16 amino acids. V gave up 2 bases and J gave up 0 bases, with 11 bases separating them. The CDR3 region is CATSRSRGLAKNIQYF. CDR3 nucleotide sequence: TGTGCCACCAGCAGATCCCGGGGGCTAGCCAAAAACATTCAGTACTTC.

V gene TRBV4-1 combines with J gene TRBJ2-7; 10 positions agree with TRBD1. CDR3 size: 16 residues. With V trimmed by 2 bases and J by 4 bases, 8 bases remained unmatched. The V gene's germline CDR1 is MGHRA and CDR2 YSYEKL. The CDR3 nucleotides are TGCGCCAGCAGCCAACTAATAGGGACAGGGGTTTACGAGCAGTACTTC. Its translation: CASSQLIGTGVYEQYF.

The rearrangement joins TRBV5-1 to TRBJ1-6; D gene ambiguous. V was pared by 3 bases and J by 7 bases, with 8 bases between. Germline V lookup: CDR1 SGHRS, CDR2 YFSETQ. This CDR3 contains 13 residues. Written as DNA, the CDR3 is TGCGCCAGCAGCTCTGATGTCAATTCACCCCTCCACTTT. Translated: CASSSDVNSPLHF.

This chain links TRBV19 with TRBJ2-7; perhaps TRBD2 as D (5 bases). The CDR3 sequence is 14 residues long. Germline CDR1 LNHDA, CDR2 SQIVND (reference sequence). V was shortened by 9 bases and J by 2 bases, with 17 bases between the two germline ends. DNA of the CDR3: TGTGCCAGGTTCCCGGGGTTAAGCGCCTACGAGCAGTACTTC. Residues: CARFPGLSAYEQYF. Filled out from reference TRBV19 and TRBJ2-7, the complete variable domain reads DGGITQSPKYLFRKEGQNVTLSCEQNLNHDAMYWYRQDPGQGLRLIYYSQIVNDFQKGDIAEGYSVSREKKESFPLTVTSAQKNPTAFYLCARFPGLSAYEQYFGPGTRLTVT.